This is a list of T cell receptor beta chains from one sample in a study of blood T cell repertoires in COVID-19. The table came from immunoSEQ multiplex PCR; TCRdb's copy has only in-frame clones and leaves some out. The sample yields around 200,000 clones, over 75% seen once. Sequenced: peripheral blood. The receptors shown here come from a woman of 80 years or more with acute or convalescent COVID-19. Each CDR3 is given with its conserved first and last residue. Fields, in order: clone size, V gene, D gene, J gene, CDR3 length, CDR3 protein, CDR3 DNA. A D gene is named only where the DNA matches it firmly. Size tells how often a clone was seen (once, few, many) or the class of an expanded clone, and some rows leave it out.

-	TRBV29-1	-	TRBJ1-1	12	CSAEAGNTEAFF	TGCAGCGCTGAGGCAGGGAACACTGAAGCTTTCTTT
-	TRBV5-6	-	TRBJ2-1	16	CASSILDQDGDNEQFF	TGTGCCAGCAGCATTCTTGACCAGGACGGGGACAATGAGCAGTTCTTC
few	TRBV30	TRBD2	TRBJ2-1	14	CACLLAGAYNEQFF	TGTGCCTGCCTACTAGCGGGAGCCTACAATGAGCAGTTCTTC
-	TRBV11-3	-	TRBJ2-2	15	CASSRTRLNTGELFF	TGTGCCAGCAGCAGGACACGATTGAACACCGGGGAGCTGTTTTTT
-	TRBV6-1	-	TRBJ1-3	12	CASSDGGNTIYF	TGTGCCAGCAGTGACGGGGGAAACACCATATATTTT
few	TRBV5-1	TRBD1	TRBJ1-6	15	CASRAGQGYNSPLHF	TGCGCCAGCAGAGCTGGACAGGGGTATAATTCACCCCTCCACTTT
-	TRBV10-3	TRBD1	TRBJ2-7	14	CAISSGQGSREQYF	TGTGCCATCAGCTCAGGACAGGGATCGAGGGAGCAGTACTTC
-	TRBV19	-	TRBJ1-2	14	CASSMRGDYYGYTF	TGTGCCAGTAGTATGCGGGGGGATTACTATGGCTACACCTTC
-	TRBV5-1	TRBD1	TRBJ1-4	16	CASSLTGGTTNEKLFF	TGCGCCAGCAGCCTGACAGGGGGAACAACTAATGAAAAACTGTTTTTT
-	TRBV5-1	TRBD2	TRBJ2-5	16	CASSLGTSGGQETQYF	TGCGCCAGCAGCTTGGGGACTAGCGGGGGCCAAGAGACCCAGTACTTC
-	TRBV11-3	-	TRBJ2-1	16	CASSLDPGALYNEQFF	TGTGCCAGCAGCTTAGATCCCGGTGCTCTCTACAATGAGCAGTTCTTC
few	TRBV12-3/TRBV12-4	TRBD1	TRBJ2-7	12	CASSGRGREQYF	TGTGCCAGCAGTGGCAGGGGGCGCGAGCAGTACTTC
-	TRBV27	TRBD1	TRBJ1-1	16	CASSLWTGVGNTEAFF	TGTGCCAGCAGTTTGTGGACAGGGGTGGGTAACACTGAAGCTTTCTTT
-	TRBV7-3	TRBD1	TRBJ1-2	16	CASSLRGTGEGYGYTF	TGTGCCAGCAGCTTACGCGGGACAGGGGAGGGCTATGGCTACACCTTC
-	TRBV11-3	-	TRBJ1-1	13	CASSWGGNTEAFF	TGTGCCAGCAGCTGGGGGGGGAACACTGAAGCTTTCTTT
once	TRBV10-3	-	TRBJ1-2	14	CAISVRDTYYGYTF	TGTGCCATCAGTGTCCGGGACACTTACTATGGCTACACCTTC
-	TRBV29-1	-	TRBJ2-5	11	CSVAGWETQYF	TGCAGCGTTGCGGGGTGGGAGACCCAGTACTTC
-	TRBV6-6	-	TRBJ2-1	14	CASSYYPRGGEQFF	TGTGCCAGCAGTTACTACCCTCGAGGGGGTGAGCAGTTCTTC
few	TRBV27	TRBD2	TRBJ2-1	14	CASSTGTRYNEQFF	TGTGCCAGCAGCACCGGGACTAGGTACAATGAGCAGTTCTTC
-	TRBV5-4	TRBD1	TRBJ1-1	15	CASSTRQGEATEAFF	TGTGCCAGCAGCACCCGACAGGGAGAGGCCACTGAAGCTTTCTTT
-	TRBV9	-	TRBJ2-2	13	CASSVQNTGELFF	TGTGCCAGCAGCGTACAAAACACCGGGGAGCTGTTTTTT
-	TRBV2	-	TRBJ1-5	15	CASSEARGTGQPQHF	TGTGCCAGCAGTGAAGCCAGGGGCACCGGTCAGCCCCAGCATTTT
-	TRBV5-6	TRBD1	TRBJ1-5	14	CASSLGDRTQPQHF	TGTGCCAGCAGCTTGGGGGACAGAACTCAGCCCCAGCATTTT
once	TRBV11-2	TRBD1	TRBJ1-4	15	CASSRNRGSGEKLFF	TGTGCCAGCAGCAGAAACAGGGGATCGGGTGAAAAACTGTTTTTT